The TCR beta chain described here comes from a study of CD8+ T cells in alopecia areata (dated by TCRdb to between 2017 and 2018). General notes on the study: Treated patients were enrolled in an open-label pilot trial of oral tofacitinib at 5 to 10 mg twice daily for moderate-to-severe alopecia areata. For the treated patients, the SALT score, which quantifies what percentage of scalp surface area is affected, served as the measure of disease severity. immunoSEQ multiplex PCR using 35 Vbeta forward primers and 13 Jbeta reverse primers was used to amplify TCRbeta CDR3 regions. Tofacitinib was given for 6 to 18 months, followed by 6 months of follow-up off drug to assess delayed response and recurrence. The RNA source kit depended on sample type: the PAXgene miRNA kit for fixed scalp, the miRNeasy kit for PBMCs, and the RNeasy kit for mouse skin. Patients on tofacitinib were biopsied at baseline and after 4 and 24 weeks of treatment, and several of the patients also had a later scalp biopsy. Scalp clonality was compared among normal scalp (n=4), patchy alopecia areata scalp (n=8), and alopecia totalis/universalis scalp (n=8). Human TCRbeta sequencing covered scalp tissue and sorted CD4+ and CD8+ peripheral blood T cells from patchy and totalis/universalis alopecia areata patients and healthy controls. High-throughput TCRbeta sequencing was used to examine T cell clonal expansion in alopecia areata in both the C3H/HeJ mouse model and human patients.

To prepare the library, the immunoSEQ multiplex PCR assay was applied. RNA was extracted from all samples and reverse transcribed into cDNA as template for TCR sequencing. First-strand cDNA was synthesized with SuperScript III using a 2:1 mix of oligo-dT and random hexamers. A synthetic immune receptor repertoire was used to assess amplification bias, and residual bias was removed computationally. In the paper's pipeline: After raw reads were preprocessed to remove errors, the CDR3 was defined following IMGT conventions as running from the conserved cysteine to phenylalanine. Clonality was calculated as 1 minus Shannon entropy normalized by log2 of the number of productive unique TCRs. Scalp TCRbeta sequences were cross-referenced with sorted blood CD4 and CD8 repertoires so that the CD4 or CD8 identity of scalp clones could be inferred. This is the immuneACCESS table as TCRdb keeps it, with only in-frame sequences that have V and J called. A part of the clones is gone; compared with another copy, unresolved V genes explain less than half, and the rest is unexplained. That table is the source of V, J and clone size, and D and trimming were worked out from the DNA. This sample has 150,000 or so clones in its table, and roughly 52% of those were observed once. The ten biggest clones cover about 16% of the sample.

The CDR3 sequence holds 14 residues, the cysteine and phenylalanine included. The kept DNA is CDR3 alone, 42 bases in frame from the first base. Trimming takes 3 bases from V and 1 base from J, and the germline ends sit 9 bases apart. CDR1 and CDR2 are drawn from the germline V gene: SGHRS, YFSETQ. The time point label, as the study defines it: less than five weeks on oral tofacitinib. The treatment or condition label on this specimen signifies: oral pan-JAK inhibitor, 5-10 mg twice daily. Lesional scalp punch biopsies and peripheral blood were collected from alopecia areata patients. PBMCs were isolated by density centrifugation and stained for CD3, CD4 and CD8, and CD4+ and CD8+ T cells were sorted on a FACSAria. Points on this clone: No cognate antigen has been identified for it. One base away there is no much larger clone; base qualities are not given.

Broad study findings and their caveats: During tofacitinib treatment, many expanded lesional clones remained in scalp and blood, and this persistence may partly explain relapse after treatment is stopped. Shared TCR sequences between patients were less evident than in mice, which may be partly attributable to HLA diversity in the patient population. With tofacitinib, both scalp clonality and the number of expanded CD8+ clones among the top 100 scalp clones went down significantly. Because the treated cohort was small and included a single nonresponder, larger studies are needed to assess links between baseline CD8+ expansion and response. Resident alphabeta T cells in normal human skin are also sequenced, complicating scalp TCR repertoire analysis, unlike mouse skin dominated by gammadelta T cells. Higher clonality and more expanded CD8+ clones were observed in lesional scalp than in normal scalp, particularly in alopecia totalis/universalis, a finding suggestive of antigenic drive.

This chain joins TRBV5-1 to TRBJ2-3, with TRBD1 perhaps the D gene, on 6 matching bases. The sample consisted of CD8+ T cells sorted from blood, taken at week 4, from a patient treated with tofacitinib. This receptor was identified in a human donor with alopecia areata. The DNA is TGCGCCAGCAGCTCCAGACAGGGCACAGATACGCAGTATTTT. The translation is CASSSRQGTDTQYF.